This TCR beta chain comes out of a study of cytomegalovirus exposure and HLA in healthy donors. Study-wide points: Rare TCR sequences predominated, though certain public TCRs were found in many donors. As was reported, the classifier diagnosed cytomegalovirus status with high specificity and sensitivity. According to a later analysis, TCR clusters from the first cohort tended to co-occur in the 120 or so validation repertoires. Investigators reported 150 to 200 TCR beta chains as tied to cytomegalovirus.

Concerning this clone: What it binds is not known.

The method was immunoSEQ multiplex PCR; TCRdb's version includes in-frame clones alone and lacks a portion of them. The sample comprises around 300,000 clones, approximately 86% of which are singletons, and 1% rests with the top ten. V was trimmed by 3 bases and J by 0 bases, leaving 7 bases between them. The CDR3 runs 14 residues. From germline, CDR1 is SNHLY and CDR2 FYNNEI. The chain has TRBV2 and TRBJ2-3, with D unresolved. This TCR was recovered from a woman aged 18-30 years in good health and CMV-seronegative. Sequencing used PBMCs. This CDR3 is CASSDRLSTDTQYF. The CDR3 region has the DNA TGTGCCAGCAGTGACCGTCTCAGCACAGATACGCAGTATTTT.